This T cell receptor (beta chain) was identified in a study of CD8 T cells in ankylosing spondylitis. Whole-study results and caveats: Earlier literature documents some of the motif variants in reactive arthritis synovial fluid and blood. Disease-linked clones were CD8+ and relatively rare in peripheral blood. A motif in TCR beta, a set of roughly 8 highly homologous variants, appeared characteristic of ankylosing spondylitis blood. There was reportedly significant enrichment of clones that were disease-linked in matched ankylosing spondylitis synovial fluid.

The germline CDR1 and CDR2 sequences are SGHAT and FQDESV (reference sequence). The V and J ends lost 0 bases and 6 bases, in that order; junction bases with no gene match: 14. The CDR3 extends over 18 amino acids. TCRdb analysed the 5' RACE reads with MiXCR anew, one entry per CDR3 protein. The sample yields 150,000 to 200,000 distinct CDR3 sequences, roughly 31% seen once. This clonotype was counted a few times. Its antigen is unknown. The sequence was collected from a male donor with ankylosing spondylitis. J is TRBJ2-1 and V is TRBV11-1; 7 bases are a match to TRBD2. Sample: synovial fluid, either unsorted or a sorted T cell fraction (not recorded which). This CDR3 reads CASSLALGSGNRGNEQFF. DNA for the CDR3: TGTGCCAGCAGCTTAGCTTTGGGGAGCGGGAATCGGGGCAATGAGCAGTTCTTC. Drawing the rest from reference TRBV11-1 and TRBJ2-1, the complete variable domain is EAEVAQSPRYKITEKSQAVAFWCDPISGHATLYWYRQILGQGPELLVQFQDESVVDDSQLPKDRFSAERLKGVDSTLKIQPAELGDSAMYLCASSLALGSGNRGNEQFFGPGTRLTVL.